The 27 T cell receptor beta chains given below trace back to one sample, sequenced in a study of T cells in tumors after PD-1 blockade. Clones were sequenced by immunoSEQ multiplex PCR, and TCRdb holds only the in-frame ones, with some missing. The table records over 60,000 clones, about 74% of them present only once. Sequences were derived from PBMCs, sampled after anti-PD-1 treatment. Every receptor here comes from a human donor with basal cell carcinoma.

The genes are TRBV7-2 and TRBJ2-1; D possibly corresponds to TRBD1 (6 bases). V was trimmed by 6 bases and J by 7 bases, leaving 19 bases between them. The germline gives CDR1 SGHTA, CDR2 FQGNSA. CDR3 length: 15 residues. The CDR3 protein is CASSPDRTYGNEQFF. The DNA for the CDR3 is TGTGCCAGCAGTCCAGACAGGACCTACGGGAATGAGCAGTTCTTC.

The chain combines TRBV5-1 with TRBJ2-3; 13 nucleotides agree with TRBD2. V lost 2 bases, J lost 4 bases, and 4 bases stayed unmatched. The CDR3 covers 16 residues. The germline gives CDR1 SGHRS, CDR2 YFSETQ. The CDR3 DNA follows: TGCGCCAGCAGCTTCTTACTAGCGGGGGGGTCAGATACGCAGTATTTT. Its translation is CASSFLLAGGSDTQYF.

J is TRBJ2-5 and V is TRBV3-1 (or the pseudogene TRBV3-2); possibly TRBD1 or TRBD2 for D (5 bases each). Trimming shortened V by 4 bases and J by 2 bases, and 11 bases separated the two germline ends. Germline V gene sequence: CDR1 LGHDT, CDR2 YNNKEL (reference sequence). The CDR3 covers 14 residues. The CDR3 DNA sequence: TGTGCCAGCAGCCCCGGGACGGTACAAGAGACCCAGTACTTC. Protein product: CASSPGTVQETQYF.

This chain joins TRBV7-2 and TRBJ1-2; 9 positions agree with TRBD1. Unmatched junction bases numbered 6, after V lost 3 bases and J lost 7 bases. Germline V gene lookup returns CDR1 SGHTA and CDR2 FQGNSA. The CDR3 contains 14 residues. The CDR3, as DNA: TGTGCCAGCAGCTTGGACAGGGGTGTGGTTGGCTACACCTTC. It is translated as CASSLDRGVVGYTF.

Here the CDR3 DNA reads TGTGCCAGCAGTTACTCGCAAAGCTCCTATAATTCACCCCTCCACTTT. Translation gives CASSYSQSSYNSPLHF. The chain uses TRBV6-5 and TRBJ1-6; D remains unclear. Germline CDR1 reads MNHEY; CDR2 reads SVGAGI. The V and J ends lost 0 bases and 0 bases respectively, with 6 bases between them. The CDR3 length is 16 residues.

The CDR3 nucleotides are TGTGCCAGCAGCAAAGCAGCGGGGGGGCCCCACGGGGAGCTGTTTTTT. Protein: CASSKAAGGPHGELFF. V and J are TRBV21-1 and TRBJ2-2; no check of the table's D call, TRBD2, against the DNA was made. TRBV21-1 is recorded as a pseudogene. This CDR3 region has 16 residues.

Only a few counts were recorded for this clone. The V call is TRBV30, the J call TRBJ1-6, with TRBD1 as a possible D gene (5 bases). The germline CDR1 and CDR2 sequences are GTSNPN and SVGIG (reference sequence). The CDR3 has 15 amino acids. V was pared by 4 bases and J by 2 bases, with 12 bases between. The CDR3 region has the DNA TGTGCCTGGAAGGTCCAGGGAACCTATAATTCACCCCTCCACTTT. This gives the protein CAWKVQGTYNSPLHF.

The V gene is TRBV6-4, the J gene TRBJ2-1; 11 bases are shared with TRBD1. Trimming took 3 bases from V and 6 from J; bases not matched to a gene: 1. The CDR3 is 14 amino acids. Germline-derived CDR1 and CDR2 are MRHNA and SNTAGT. The CDR3 is CASSEGTGGNEQFF. The CDR3 region has the DNA TGTGCCAGCAGTGAGGGGACAGGGGGCAATGAGCAGTTCTTC.

DNA for the CDR3: TGTGCCTGGGGTGAGCAGGGAAGGTTTAGCTATGGCTACACCTTC. Its translation: CAWGEQGRFSYGYTF. The rearrangement joins TRBV30 to TRBJ1-2, with D possibly matching TRBD1 (5 bases). The ends were cut back, 5 bases at V and 4 bases at J, with 20 bases in the middle. CDR3 length: 15 amino acids. The germline gives CDR1 GTSNPN, CDR2 SVGIG (reference sequence).

V usage is TRBV11-1 and J usage is TRBJ2-7; 12 bases align to TRBD2. Germline CDR1 reads SGHAT; CDR2 reads FQDESV (reference sequence). V was pared by 1 base and J by 5 bases, with 3 bases of the junction left unmatched. The CDR3 sequence is 15 residues long. In nucleotides, the CDR3 is TGTGCCAGCAGCTTAGGAAGACTAGCGGGGGACGAGCAGTACTTC. Translation: CASSLGRLAGDEQYF.

The V call is TRBV20-1, the J call TRBJ1-2; a weak D match, TRBD1 (5 bases). V was shortened by 6 bases and J by 5 bases, with 16 bases between the two germline ends. Germline lookup yields CDR1 DFQATT and CDR2 SNEGSKA (reference sequence). The CDR3 has 13 residues. The CDR3 is CSASPGTGYGYTF. CDR3 sequence (DNA): TGCAGTGCCAGTCCCGGGACCGGGTATGGCTACACCTTC.

J is TRBJ2-5 and V is TRBV27, with 9 bases lining up with TRBD2. V shed 2 bases and J 4 bases; nucleotides not matched to a gene: 8. CDR3 size: 16 residues. In germline, CDR1 is MNHEY, CDR2 SMNVEV (reference sequence). CDR3 loop: CASSLMAGGLRETQYF. CDR3 bases: TGTGCCAGCAGTTTAATGGCGGGGGGGCTGCGAGAGACCCAGTACTTC.

A note on this clone: Other DNA sequences from this sample encode an identical CDR3 as well. This chain joins TRBV27 and TRBJ1-4, with 7 bases fitting TRBD1. There are 14 residues in the CDR3. Germline trimming cut 5 bases from V and 5 bases from J; bases unmatched to any gene: 5. Germline V gene lookup returns CDR1 MNHEY and CDR2 SMNVEV (reference sequence). The CDR3, as DNA: TGTGCCAGCAGTCTGACAGGGCCAAATGAAAAACTGTTTTTT. Translating it yields CASSLTGPNEKLFF.

The chain links TRBV6-1 to TRBJ1-1; D might be TRBD1 (5 bases). There are 13 residues in the CDR3. Per germline, CDR1 MNHNS and CDR2 SASEGT. Deletions cut 3 bases from V and 1 base from J, with 6 bases between. CDR3 sequence reads: CASSETENTEAFF. For the CDR3, the DNA is TGTGCCAGCAGTGAGACAGAGAACACTGAAGCTTTCTTT.

This clone was seen just once. This rearrangement joins TRBV4-1 to TRBJ2-3, with 7 bases lining up with TRBD2. Looked up from germline, CDR1 is MGHRA and CDR2 is YSYEKL. The CDR3 contains 14 residues. V shed 5 bases, J shed 4 bases, and the junction held 6 bases outside the gene matches. In DNA, the CDR3 is TGCGCCAGCAGCACTGGGGGGGTGGCAGATACGCAGTATTTT. Amino acids: CASSTGGVADTQYF.

CDR3 residues: CASSARTRDTQYF. The CDR3 DNA reads TGCGCCAGCAGCGCTAGAACAAGAGATACGCAGTATTTT. The gene calls are TRBV5-1 and TRBJ2-3; D is unclear. V was cut by 4 bases and J by 5 bases, with 11 bases left in between. Looked up from germline, CDR1 is SGHRS and CDR2 is YFSETQ. The CDR3 covers 13 residues.

This clone showed up just a few times. The chain employs TRBV4-2 and TRBJ2-7, with D possibly being TRBD1 (6 bases). V was pared by 0 bases and J by 0 bases, with 9 bases between. CDR3 size: 15 residues. CDR1 and CDR2 from the germline V gene are LGHNA and YNFKEQ. The CDR3 DNA reads TGTGCCAGCAGCCAAGATGCGGACAGCTCCTACGAGCAGTACTTC. This gives the protein CASSQDADSSYEQYF.

This clone was picked up a small number of times. The V gene is TRBV28, the J gene TRBJ1-1, with TRBD1 as a possible D gene (6 bases). V lost 3 bases, J lost 13 bases, and 12 bases lay in between. Germline lookup yields CDR1 MDHEN and CDR2 SYDVKM. CDR3 size: 11 residues. This CDR3 reads CASSLSGDDFF. The CDR3 nucleotides are TGTGCCAGCAGTTTGTCAGGGGACGATTTCTTT.

The chain links TRBV3-1 (or the pseudogene TRBV3-2) to TRBJ2-1; 9 bases agree with TRBD1. Per germline, CDR1 LGHDT and CDR2 YNNKEL (reference sequence). The V and J ends lost 3 bases and 8 bases, in that order; junction bases with no gene match: 20. The CDR3 has 19 residues. The CDR3 is CASSHYSEQRDRDSDEQFF. Here the CDR3 DNA reads TGTGCCAGCAGCCATTATTCCGAGCAACGGGACAGGGACTCAGATGAGCAGTTCTTC.

The V call is TRBV15, the J call TRBJ2-1, with D possibly TRBD1 on 5 matching bases. The CDR3 has 17 amino acids. Germline V CDR1 and CDR2: LNHNV, YYDKDF (reference sequence). Between the trimmed V and J ends, which lost 1 base and 0 bases, there was a span of 13 bases. The CDR3 bases are TGTGCCACCAGCAGAGGCAGGACATGGAGCTCCTACAATGAGCAGTTCTTC. Its translation: CATSRGRTWSSYNEQFF.

The chain employs TRBV7-2 and TRBJ1-2; tentative D call: TRBD1 (5 bases). This CDR3 comprises 15 residues. Trimming removed 4 bases at V and 1 base at J, with 13 bases between. Germline V lookup: CDR1 SGHTA, CDR2 FQGNSA. This CDR3 reads CASSSVSGGNYGYTF. In DNA form, the CDR3 reads TGTGCCAGCAGCTCAGTCAGCGGGGGTAACTATGGCTACACCTTC.

This rearrangement joins TRBV6-1 to TRBJ2-1; a weak D match, TRBD2 (6 bases). The CDR3 is 16 residues long. The V end lost 3 bases, the J end lost 0 bases, and 12 bases lay between the germline ends. Germline V gene lookup returns CDR1 MNHNS and CDR2 SASEGT. The CDR3 region is CASSDGRGSSYNEQFF. In DNA form, the CDR3 reads TGTGCCAGCAGTGATGGTCGGGGGAGCTCCTACAATGAGCAGTTCTTC.

The chain has TRBV30 and TRBJ1-1, with 9 bases fitting TRBD1. The V segment lost 4 bases and the J segment 0 bases; nucleotides outside the gene matches: 12. This CDR3 region has 17 residues. Looked up from germline, CDR1 is GTSNPN and CDR2 is SVGIG (reference sequence). DNA for the CDR3: TGTGCCTGGAATCTCCCGGGACAGGGTAAGTTGAACACTGAAGCTTTCTTT. Translating it yields CAWNLPGQGKLNTEAFF. The full variable domain, rest sourced from reference TRBV30 and TRBJ1-1, is SQTIHQWPATLVQPVGSPLSLECTVEGTSNPNLYWYRQAAGRGLQLLFYSVGIGQISSEVPQNLSASRPQDRQFILSSKKLLLSDSGFYLCAWNLPGQGKLNTEAFFGQGTRLTVV.

This sequence joins TRBV5-1 and TRBJ2-7; D unresolved. Trimming took off 0 bases at V and 3 bases at J, with 10 bases between the two ends. Germline V gives CDR1 SGHRS, CDR2 YFSETQ. The CDR3 contains 14 residues. The CDR3 coding sequence is TGCGCCAGCAGCTTGGTGCTACAGAACTACGAGCAGTACTTC. It translates to CASSLVLQNYEQYF.

The table lists this clone with a count of one. This chain uses TRBV28 with TRBJ2-2; possible D gene TRBD1, 6 bases. V was pared by 6 bases and J by 4 bases, with 15 bases between. CDR1 and CDR2 from the germline V gene are MDHEN and SYDVKM. CDR3 length equals 15 residues. Here the CDR3 reads CASRSQGVGTGELFF. Here the CDR3 DNA reads TGTGCCAGCAGGTCACAGGGTGTTGGCACCGGGGAGCTGTTTTTT.

This chain links TRBV27 with TRBJ2-5; D is possibly TRBD1 or TRBD2 (5 bases each). Germline lookup yields CDR1 MNHEY and CDR2 SMNVEV (reference sequence). The CDR3 has 14 amino acids. V lost 5 bases and J lost 2, with 12 bases in between. CDR3: CASSLRDQQETQYF. CDR3 coding DNA: TGTGCCAGCAGTCTACGGGACCAACAAGAGACCCAGTACTTC.

The chain links TRBV3-1 (or the pseudogene TRBV3-2) to TRBJ1-6; D is undetermined. The V end lost 1 base, the J end lost 0 bases, and 10 bases lay between the germline ends. This CDR3 region has 17 residues. Germline CDR1 and CDR2: LGHDT and YNNKEL (reference sequence). The CDR3 coding sequence is TGTGCCAGCAGCCAAGGACCCAGGAGCTCCTATAATTCACCCCTCCACTTT. This translates into CASSQGPRSSYNSPLHF.